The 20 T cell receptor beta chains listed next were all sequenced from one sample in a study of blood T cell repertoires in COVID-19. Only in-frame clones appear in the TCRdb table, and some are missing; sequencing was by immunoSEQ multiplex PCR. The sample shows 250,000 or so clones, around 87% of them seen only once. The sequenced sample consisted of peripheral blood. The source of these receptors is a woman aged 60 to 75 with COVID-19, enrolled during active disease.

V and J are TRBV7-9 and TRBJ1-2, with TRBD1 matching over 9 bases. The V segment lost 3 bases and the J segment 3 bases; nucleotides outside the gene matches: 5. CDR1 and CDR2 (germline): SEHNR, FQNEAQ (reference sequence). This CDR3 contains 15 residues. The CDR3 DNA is TGTGCCAGCAGCTTGACCGGACAGGGGCACTATGGCTACACCTTC. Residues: CASSLTGQGHYGYTF.

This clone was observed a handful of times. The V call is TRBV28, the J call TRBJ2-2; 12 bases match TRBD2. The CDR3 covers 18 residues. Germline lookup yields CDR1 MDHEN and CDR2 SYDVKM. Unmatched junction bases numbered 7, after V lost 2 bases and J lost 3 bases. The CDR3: CASSLGTLAGGYTGELFF. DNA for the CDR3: TGTGCCAGCAGTTTAGGGACACTAGCGGGAGGCTACACCGGGGAGCTGTTTTTT. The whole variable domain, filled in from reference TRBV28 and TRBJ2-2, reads DVKVTQSSRYLVKRTGEKVFLECVQDMDHENMFWYRQDPGLGLRLIYFSYDVKMKEKGDIPEGYSVSREKKERFSLILESASTNQTSMYLCASSLGTLAGGYTGELFFGEGSRLTVL.

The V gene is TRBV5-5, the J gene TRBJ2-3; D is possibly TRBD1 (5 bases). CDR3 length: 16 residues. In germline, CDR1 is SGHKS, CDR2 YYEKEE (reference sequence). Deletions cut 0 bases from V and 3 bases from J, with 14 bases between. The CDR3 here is CASSLGRTTRTDTQYF. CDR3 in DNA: TGTGCCAGCAGCTTGGGACGGACAACGCGGACAGATACGCAGTATTTT. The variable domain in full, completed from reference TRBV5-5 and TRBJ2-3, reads DAGVTQSPTHLIKTRGQQVTLRCSPISGHKSVSWYQQVLGQGPQFIFQYYEKEERGRGNFPDRFSARQFPNYSSELNVNALLLGDSALYLCASSLGRTTRTDTQYFGPGTRLTVL.

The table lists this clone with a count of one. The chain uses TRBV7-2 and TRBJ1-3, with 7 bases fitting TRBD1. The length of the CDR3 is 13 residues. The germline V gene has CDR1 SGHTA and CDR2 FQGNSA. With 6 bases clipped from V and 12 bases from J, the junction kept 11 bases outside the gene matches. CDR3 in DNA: TGTGCCAGCAGTCCTGGGACAGTAGAACACATATATTTT. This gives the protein CASSPGTVEHIYF.

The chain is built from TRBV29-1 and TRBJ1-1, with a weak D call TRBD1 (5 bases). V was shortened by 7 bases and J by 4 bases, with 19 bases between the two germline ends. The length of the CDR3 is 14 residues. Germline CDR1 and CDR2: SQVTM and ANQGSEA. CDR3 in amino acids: CSGGDVLGVTEAFF. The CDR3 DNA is TGCAGCGGGGGGGACGTCCTCGGGGTCACTGAAGCTTTCTTT.

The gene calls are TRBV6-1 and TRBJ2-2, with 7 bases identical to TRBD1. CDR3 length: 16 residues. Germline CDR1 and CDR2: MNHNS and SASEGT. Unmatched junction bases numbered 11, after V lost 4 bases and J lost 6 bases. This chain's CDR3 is CASSGIDRAQAGELFF. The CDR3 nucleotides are TGTGCCAGCAGTGGAATAGACAGGGCGCAGGCCGGGGAGCTGTTTTTT.

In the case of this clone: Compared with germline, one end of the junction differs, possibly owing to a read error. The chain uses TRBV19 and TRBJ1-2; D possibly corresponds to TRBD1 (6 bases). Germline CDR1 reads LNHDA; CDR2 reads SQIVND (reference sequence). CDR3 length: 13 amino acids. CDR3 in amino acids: CVSSIQGADGYTF. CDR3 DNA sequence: TGTGTCAGTAGTATACAGGGTGCGGATGGCTACACCTTC.

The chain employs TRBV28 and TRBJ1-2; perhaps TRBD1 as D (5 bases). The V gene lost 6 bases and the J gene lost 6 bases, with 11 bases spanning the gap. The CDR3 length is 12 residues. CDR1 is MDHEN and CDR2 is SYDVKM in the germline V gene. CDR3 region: CASRQGDHGYTF. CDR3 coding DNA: TGTGCCAGCAGGCAGGGTGATCATGGCTACACCTTC.

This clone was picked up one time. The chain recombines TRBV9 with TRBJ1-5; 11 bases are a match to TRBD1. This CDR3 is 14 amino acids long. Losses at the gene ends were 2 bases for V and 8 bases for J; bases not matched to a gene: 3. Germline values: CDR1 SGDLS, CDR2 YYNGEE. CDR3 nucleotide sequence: TGTGCCAGCAGCGTGGGACAGGGGGGTGAGCCCCAGCATTTT. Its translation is CASSVGQGGEPQHF.

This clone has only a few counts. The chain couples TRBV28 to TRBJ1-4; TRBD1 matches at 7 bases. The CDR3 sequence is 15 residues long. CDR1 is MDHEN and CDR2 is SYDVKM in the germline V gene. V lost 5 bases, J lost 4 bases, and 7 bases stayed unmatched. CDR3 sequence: CASSPMGQLNEKLFF. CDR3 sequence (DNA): TGTGCCAGCAGTCCCATGGGACAGCTTAATGAAAAACTGTTTTTT. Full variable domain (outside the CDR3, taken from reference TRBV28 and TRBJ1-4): DVKVTQSSRYLVKRTGEKVFLECVQDMDHENMFWYRQDPGLGLRLIYFSYDVKMKEKGDIPEGYSVSREKKERFSLILESASTNQTSMYLCASSPMGQLNEKLFFGSGTQLSVL.

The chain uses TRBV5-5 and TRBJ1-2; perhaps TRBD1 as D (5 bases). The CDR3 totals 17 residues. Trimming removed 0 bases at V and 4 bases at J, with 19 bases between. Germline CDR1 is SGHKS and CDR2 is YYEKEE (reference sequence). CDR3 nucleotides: TGTGCCAGCAGCTTGGATTTACGAGACAGTCTACTCTATGGCTACACCTTC. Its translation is CASSLDLRDSLLYGYTF. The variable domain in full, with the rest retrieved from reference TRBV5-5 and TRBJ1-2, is DAGVTQSPTHLIKTRGQQVTLRCSPISGHKSVSWYQQVLGQGPQFIFQYYEKEERGRGNFPDRFSARQFPNYSSELNVNALLLGDSALYLCASSLDLRDSLLYGYTFGSGTRLTVV.

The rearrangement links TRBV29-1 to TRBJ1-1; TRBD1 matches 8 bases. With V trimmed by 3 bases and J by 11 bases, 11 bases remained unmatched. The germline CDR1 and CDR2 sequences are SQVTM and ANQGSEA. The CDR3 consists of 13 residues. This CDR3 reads CSVDARDRSAAFF. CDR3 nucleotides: TGCAGCGTTGACGCCCGGGACAGGTCGGCGGCTTTCTTT.

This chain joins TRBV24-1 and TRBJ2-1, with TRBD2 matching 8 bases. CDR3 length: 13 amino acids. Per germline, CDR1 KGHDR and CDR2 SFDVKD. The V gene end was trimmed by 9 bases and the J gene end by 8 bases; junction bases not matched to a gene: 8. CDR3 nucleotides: TGTGCCACCGGCGTGGCCGGGAGGGATGAGCAGTTCTTC. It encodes CATGVAGRDEQFF.

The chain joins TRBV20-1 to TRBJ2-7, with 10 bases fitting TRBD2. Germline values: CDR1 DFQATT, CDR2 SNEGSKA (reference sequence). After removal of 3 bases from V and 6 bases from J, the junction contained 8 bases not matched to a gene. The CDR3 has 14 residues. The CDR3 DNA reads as TGCAGTGCTAGTAGAGCGGGGGGGCCCGGCGAGCAGTACTTC. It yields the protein CSASRAGGPGEQYF.

DNA for the CDR3: TGTGCCAGCTCACCGCGAGGATACGCAACTAATGAAAAACTGTTTTTT. Residues: CASSPRGYATNEKLFF. This chain joins TRBV18 and TRBJ1-4; no definite D call. The length of the CDR3 is 16 residues. The V end was cut by 3 bases, the J end by 0 bases, with 11 bases between. In germline, CDR1 is KGHSH, CDR2 LQKENI.

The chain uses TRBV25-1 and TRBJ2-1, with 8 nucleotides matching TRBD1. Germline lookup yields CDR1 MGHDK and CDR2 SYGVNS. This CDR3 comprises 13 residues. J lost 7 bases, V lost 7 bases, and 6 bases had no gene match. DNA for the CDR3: TGTGCCAGCAAAGGACAGGGATTTAATGAGCAGTTCTTC. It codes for CASKGQGFNEQFF.

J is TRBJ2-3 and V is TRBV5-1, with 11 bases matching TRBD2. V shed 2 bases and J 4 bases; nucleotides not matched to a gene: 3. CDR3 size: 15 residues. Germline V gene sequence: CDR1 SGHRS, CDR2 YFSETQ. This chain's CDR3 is CASSFTSGSADTQYF. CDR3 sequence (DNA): TGCGCCAGCAGCTTCACTAGCGGGAGCGCAGATACGCAGTATTTT.

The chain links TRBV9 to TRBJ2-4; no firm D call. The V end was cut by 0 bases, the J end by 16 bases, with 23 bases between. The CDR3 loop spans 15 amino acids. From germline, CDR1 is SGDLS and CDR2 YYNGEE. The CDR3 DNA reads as TGTGCCAGCAGCGTAGCGGGTGGAGAAACCGACCGATCCTACTTC. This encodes CASSVAGGETDRSYF.

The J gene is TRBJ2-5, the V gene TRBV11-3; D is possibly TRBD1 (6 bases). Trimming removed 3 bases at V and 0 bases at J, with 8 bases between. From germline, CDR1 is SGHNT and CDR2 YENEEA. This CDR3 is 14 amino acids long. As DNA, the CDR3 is TGTGCCAGCAGCTTCGGACAGAACCAAGAGACCCAGTACTTC. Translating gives CASSFGQNQETQYF.

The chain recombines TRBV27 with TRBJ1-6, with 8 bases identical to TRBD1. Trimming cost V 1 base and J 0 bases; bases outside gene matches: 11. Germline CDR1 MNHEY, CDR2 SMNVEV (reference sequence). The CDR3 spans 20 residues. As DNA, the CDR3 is TGTGCCAGCAGTTTATTCCCGGGACAGGCCTTGAGCTCCTATAATTCACCCCTCCACTTT. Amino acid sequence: CASSLFPGQALSSYNSPLHF.